This T cell receptor beta chain was captured by sequencing in a study of CD8 T cells in Susac syndrome (dated by TCRdb to between 2018 and 2020). About the study as a whole: Repertoire sequencing was used to test whether CD8+ T cell activation and differentiation in Susac syndrome was antigen driven. The clonality of the CD8+ T cell repertoire was compared across approximately 12 healthy donors, about 14 Susac syndrome patients and 15 multiple sclerosis patients. General conclusions and limits of the study: The TCR sequencing and HLA analysis was acknowledged to have included a relatively small number of individuals.

Notes on this clonotype: Its antigen is unknown. It has no much larger one-base neighbor in the sample; base qualities were not kept.

High-throughput TCR beta sequencing profiled peripheral blood CD8+ and CD4+ T cells from healthy donors, Susac syndrome patients and multiple sclerosis patients. The multiple sclerosis controls were treatment-naive patients whose relapsing-remitting disease, either stable or active, fulfilled the revised McDonald criteria. Bulk CD8+ and CD4+ T cells were purified magnetically by negative isolation, whereas CD8+ TEMRA cells were enriched by FACS. Blood was drawn into EDTA tubes, processed within 24 hours, and PBMCs were isolated by density gradient centrifugation. PBMCs intended for TCR sequencing were frozen in liquid nitrogen and were later thawed in a 37 degrees C water bath. The sorted or isolated CD4+, CD8+ and CD8+ TEMRA cells reached a purity of at least 90%. V sheds 3 bases and J sheds 3 bases, leaving 11 bases between their ends. CDR1 is given as GTSNPN and CDR2 as SVGIG, both from the germline V gene (reference sequence). Including the terminal cysteine and phenylalanine, the CDR3 comprises 13 residues. The only DNA kept is the CDR3, 39 bases in frame from the first base.

RNA was extracted using the RNeasy kit, and roughly 0.5 to 1 microgram was reverse transcribed with random hexamers. TCR beta CDR3 regions were amplified with the immunoSEQ multiplex PCR assay covering 54 Vbeta and 13 Jbeta segments. Bias from PCR amplification was corrected by using a synthetic template baseline for primer optimization and for computational correction. The authors processed their data as follows. Only productive sequences were kept, with reads annotated to V, D and J genes according to IMGT and analyzed in immunoSEQ Analyzer. To calculate clonality, Shannon entropy was normalized by log2 of the number of productive unique sequences and then subtracted from one. For each patient and control, public and private clones were evaluated within the 100 most prevalent clones. A clone was defined as Susac-specific if it was absent from the healthy and MS cohorts, from over 1,000 published viral clones and from other ImmuneACCESS disease sequences. The public reads were quality trimmed at Q25 with fastp and then assembled into clones with MiXCR by TCRdb, keeping productive beta chains. Duplicate CDR3 protein sequences are folded into a single record with the most common DNA and genes. The V and J calls and clone size come from TCRdb's table, not from the authors' own analysis. Here the sample has 200,000 to 250,000 distinct CDR3 sequences; roughly 92% occur a single time. Approximately 0.13% of the sample lies in the top ten.

The rearranged chain carries TRBV30 and TRBJ1-2; the D gene assignment is ambiguous. Sample: CD8+ T cells from PBMCs. The clonotype comes from a human donor with multiple sclerosis. The nucleotide sequence reads as follows: TGTGCCTGGAGACCACGGGCCTACTATGGCTACACCTTC. The translation is CAWRPRAYYGYTF.